What follows describes a single TCR beta chain. Libraries were prepared by immunoSEQ multiplex PCR; TCRdb keeps only in-frame clonotypes and omits some of them. The sample holds roughly 2,000,000 clones, about 95% seen once. The data belong to a study of shared clonotypes between healthy human individuals. This CDR3 has 16 residues. J lost 2 bases, V lost 4 bases, and 8 bases had no gene match. Per germline, CDR1 SGHAT and CDR2 FQNNGV. CD8 cells classed as naive were CD45RO-negative and positively selected for CCR7, excluding terminally differentiated effector memory CD45RA+ cells. The genes are TRBV11-2 and TRBJ2-5; 9 nucleotides match TRBD2. The TCR sequence derives from a young man in good health. The sample consisted of naive CD8+ T cells sorted from blood. The CDR3 DNA is TGTGCCAGCAGCTCGTGGACTAGCGTGAGACAAGAGACCCAGTACTTC. It yields the protein CASSSWTSVRQETQYF.